This T cell receptor beta chain was recovered during a study of CD8 T cells in ankylosing spondylitis (dated by TCRdb to 2017 to 2019). In terms of the full investigation: To find TCR variants linked to disease, the study profiled T cell receptor beta repertoires in ankylosing spondylitis patients and healthy donors. The full study cohort was made up of about two dozen ankylosing spondylitis patients and 108 healthy donors. Peripheral blood samples were taken, and synovial fluid was additionally collected from ankylosing spondylitis patients. Points the paper makes about the study in general: Some motif variants had previously been reported in the synovial fluid and blood of reactive arthritis patients, which suggests shared mechanisms of disease initiation. The disease-linked clones showed a CD8+ phenotype and occurred at relatively low frequencies in peripheral blood. Significant enrichment of the disease-linked clones was reported in matched synovial fluid samples from ankylosing spondylitis patients. Blood from ankylosing spondylitis patients appeared to be characterized by a TCR beta motif composed of several highly homologous amino acid variants.

Sequencer: Illumina MiSeq. Quantitative 5'-RACE with molecular barcodes was the method used to prepare the TCR beta libraries. As for the original processing: To identify disease-linked TCR variants, a new computational method was used, one built on a probabilistic model of VDJ rearrangement. TCRdb took the public reads, trimmed them with fastp at Q25, ran MiXCR for clone calling and kept in-frame beta chains. Under each unique CDR3 protein, matching rows form one entry showing the most common genes and DNA. TCRdb, not the authors, supplied the V and J calls. The sample has fewer than 25,000 distinct CDR3 sequences on record, 10% to 15% of them singletons. The ten largest clones capture around 30% of the sample. CDR1 SQVTM and CDR2 ANQGSEA were looked up in the germline V gene. Trimming at the junction amounts to 0 bases on V and 3 bases on J, and the germline ends lie 8 bases apart. The CDR3 numbers 14 residues from cysteine through phenylalanine. The DNA shown is the 42-base CDR3, in frame from base 1.

This clonotype was detected a few times. It lacks a known antigen. Nothing much larger sits one base from this clone, and base qualities are not available. The clonotype comes from a male donor with ankylosing spondylitis or in good health (not recorded which). The chain was built from TRBV29-1 and TRBJ2-2; the D segment cannot be called with confidence. Material for sequencing was blood. For the CDR3, the sequence is CSVEDYRDTGELFF. DNA sequence: TGCAGCGTTGAAGATTATAGGGACACCGGGGAGCTGTTTTTT.